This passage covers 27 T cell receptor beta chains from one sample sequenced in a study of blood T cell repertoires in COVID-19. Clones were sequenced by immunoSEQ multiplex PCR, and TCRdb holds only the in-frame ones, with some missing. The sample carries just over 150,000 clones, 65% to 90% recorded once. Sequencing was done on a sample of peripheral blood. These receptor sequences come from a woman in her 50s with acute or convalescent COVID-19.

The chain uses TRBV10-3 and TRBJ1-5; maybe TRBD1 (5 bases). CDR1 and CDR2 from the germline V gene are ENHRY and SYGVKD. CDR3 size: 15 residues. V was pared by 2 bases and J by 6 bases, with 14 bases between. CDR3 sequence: CAISEGGGVGQPQHF. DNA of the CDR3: TGTGCCATCAGTGAGGGCGGAGGGGTCGGTCAGCCCCAGCATTTT.

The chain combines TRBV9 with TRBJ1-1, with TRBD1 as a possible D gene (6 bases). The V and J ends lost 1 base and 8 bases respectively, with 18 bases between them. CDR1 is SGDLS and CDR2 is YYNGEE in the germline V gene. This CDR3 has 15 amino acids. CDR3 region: CASSVRGAELEEAFF. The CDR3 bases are TGTGCCAGCAGCGTACGGGGGGCGGAACTAGAAGAAGCTTTCTTT.

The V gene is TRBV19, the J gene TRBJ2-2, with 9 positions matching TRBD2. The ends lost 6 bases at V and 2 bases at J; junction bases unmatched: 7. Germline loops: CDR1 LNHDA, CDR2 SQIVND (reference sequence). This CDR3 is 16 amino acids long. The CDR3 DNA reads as TGTGCCAGTAGGCCCCTAGCGGGGCGAAACACCGGGGAGCTGTTTTTT. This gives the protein CASRPLAGRNTGELFF.

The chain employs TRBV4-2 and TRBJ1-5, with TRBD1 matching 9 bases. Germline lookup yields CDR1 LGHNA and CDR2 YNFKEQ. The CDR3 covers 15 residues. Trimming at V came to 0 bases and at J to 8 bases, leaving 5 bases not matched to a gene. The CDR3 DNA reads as TGTGCCAGCAGCCAAGAGCCGGGACAGGGTAAGCCCCAGCATTTT. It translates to CASSQEPGQGKPQHF.

CDR3 DNA sequence: TGCGCCAGCAGCGGGGGACAGGGGGCAGAGACCCAGTACTTC. Translated: CASSGGQGAETQYF. The V call is TRBV5-1, the J call TRBJ2-5; TRBD1 agrees at 12 bases. The CDR3 length is 14 residues. The germline gives CDR1 SGHRS, CDR2 YFSETQ. The junction had 2 bases not matched to a gene; V was cut back by 4 bases and J by 4 bases.

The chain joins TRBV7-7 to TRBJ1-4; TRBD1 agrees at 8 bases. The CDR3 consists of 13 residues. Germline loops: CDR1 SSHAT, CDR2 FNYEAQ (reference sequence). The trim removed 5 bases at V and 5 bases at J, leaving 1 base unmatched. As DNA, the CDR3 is TGTGCCAGCAGCAGGGACAGGAATGAAAAACTGTTTTTT. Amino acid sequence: CASSRDRNEKLFF.

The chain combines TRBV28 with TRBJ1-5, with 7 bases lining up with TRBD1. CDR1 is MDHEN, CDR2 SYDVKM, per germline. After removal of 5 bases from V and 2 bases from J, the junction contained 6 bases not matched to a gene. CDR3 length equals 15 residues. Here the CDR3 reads CASSLAGGGNQPQHF. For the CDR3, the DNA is TGTGCCAGCAGTCTAGCAGGGGGTGGCAATCAGCCCCAGCATTTT.

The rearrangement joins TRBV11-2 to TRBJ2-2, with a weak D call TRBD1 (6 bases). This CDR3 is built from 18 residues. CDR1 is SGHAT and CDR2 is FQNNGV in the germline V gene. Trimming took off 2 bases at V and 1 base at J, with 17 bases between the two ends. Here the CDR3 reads CASSLIRGPQGNTGELFF. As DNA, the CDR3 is TGTGCCAGCAGCTTAATTCGAGGTCCACAGGGGAACACCGGGGAGCTGTTTTTT. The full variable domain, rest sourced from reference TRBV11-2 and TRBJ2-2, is EAGVAQSPRYKIIEKRQSVAFWCNPISGHATLYWYQQILGQGPKLLIQFQNNGVVDDSQLPKDRFSAERLKGVDSTLKIQPAKLEDSAVYLCASSLIRGPQGNTGELFFGEGSRLTVL.

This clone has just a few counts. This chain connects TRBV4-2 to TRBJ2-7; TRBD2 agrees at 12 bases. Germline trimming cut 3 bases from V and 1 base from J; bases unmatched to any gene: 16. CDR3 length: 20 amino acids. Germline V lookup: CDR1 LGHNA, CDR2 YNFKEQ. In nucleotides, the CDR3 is TGTGCCAGCAGCCACCCGGTGAGTACTAGCGGGGGGCCTCGGTCCTACGAGCAGTACTTC. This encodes CASSHPVSTSGGPRSYEQYF.

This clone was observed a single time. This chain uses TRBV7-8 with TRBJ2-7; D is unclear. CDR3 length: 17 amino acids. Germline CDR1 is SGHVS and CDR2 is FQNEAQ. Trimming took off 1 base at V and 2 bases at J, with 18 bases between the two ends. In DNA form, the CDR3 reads TGTGCCAGCAGCTTAGGCTTAAACCCCAGGCTCCCCTACGAGCAGTACTTC. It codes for CASSLGLNPRLPYEQYF.

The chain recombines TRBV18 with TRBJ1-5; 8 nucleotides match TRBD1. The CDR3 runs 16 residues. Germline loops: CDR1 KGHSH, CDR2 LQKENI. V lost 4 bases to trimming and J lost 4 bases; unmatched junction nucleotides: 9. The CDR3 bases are TGTGCCAGCTCACTTGACCGGACAGGGCTAAATCAGCCCCAGCATTTT. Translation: CASSLDRTGLNQPQHF.

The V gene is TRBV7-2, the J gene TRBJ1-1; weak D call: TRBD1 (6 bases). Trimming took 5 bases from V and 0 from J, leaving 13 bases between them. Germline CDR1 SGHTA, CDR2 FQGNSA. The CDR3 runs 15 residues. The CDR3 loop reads CASSPRTAMNTEAFF. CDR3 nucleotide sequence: TGTGCCAGCAGCCCCCGGACAGCAATGAACACTGAAGCTTTCTTT.

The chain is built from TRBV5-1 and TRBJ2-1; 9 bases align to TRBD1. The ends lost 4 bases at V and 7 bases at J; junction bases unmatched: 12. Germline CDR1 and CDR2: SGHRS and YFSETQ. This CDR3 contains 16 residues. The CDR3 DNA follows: TGCGCCAGCAGCGCTATCCCGGGACAGGGCAAGAATGAGCAGTTCTTC. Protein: CASSAIPGQGKNEQFF.

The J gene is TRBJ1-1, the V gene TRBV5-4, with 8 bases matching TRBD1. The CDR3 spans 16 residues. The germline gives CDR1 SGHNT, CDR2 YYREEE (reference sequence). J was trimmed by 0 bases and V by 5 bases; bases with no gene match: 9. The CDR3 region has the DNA TGTGCCAGCAGTTCTCCAGGGGGCCTAATGAACACTGAAGCTTTCTTT. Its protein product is CASSSPGGLMNTEAFF.

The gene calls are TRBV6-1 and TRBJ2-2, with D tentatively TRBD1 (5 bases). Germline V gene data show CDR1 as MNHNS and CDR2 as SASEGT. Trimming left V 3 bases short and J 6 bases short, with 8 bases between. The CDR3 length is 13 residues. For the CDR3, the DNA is TGTGCCAGCAGTGAGACCAGGGCCGGGGAGCTGTTTTTT. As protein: CASSETRAGELFF.

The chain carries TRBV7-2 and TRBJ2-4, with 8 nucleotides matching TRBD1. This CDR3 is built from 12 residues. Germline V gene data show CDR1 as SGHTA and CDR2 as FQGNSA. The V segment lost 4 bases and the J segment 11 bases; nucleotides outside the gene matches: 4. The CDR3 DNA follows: TGTGCCAGCAGCTCGGACAGGGACGTTCAGTACTTC. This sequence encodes CASSSDRDVQYF. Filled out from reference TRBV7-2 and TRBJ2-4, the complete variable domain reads GAGVSQSPSNKVTEKGKDVELRCDPISGHTALYWYRQSLGQGLEFLIYFQGNSAPDKSGLPSDRFSAERTGGSVSTLTIQRTQQEDSAVYLCASSSDRDVQYFGAGTRLSVL.

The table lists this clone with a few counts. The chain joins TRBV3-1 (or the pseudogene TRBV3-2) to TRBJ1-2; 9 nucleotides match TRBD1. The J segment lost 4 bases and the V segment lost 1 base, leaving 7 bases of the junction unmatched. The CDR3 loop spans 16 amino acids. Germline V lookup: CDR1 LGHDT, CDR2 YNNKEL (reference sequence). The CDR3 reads CASSQATGGLGYGYTF. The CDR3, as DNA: TGTGCCAGCAGCCAAGCGACAGGGGGACTAGGCTATGGCTACACCTTC.

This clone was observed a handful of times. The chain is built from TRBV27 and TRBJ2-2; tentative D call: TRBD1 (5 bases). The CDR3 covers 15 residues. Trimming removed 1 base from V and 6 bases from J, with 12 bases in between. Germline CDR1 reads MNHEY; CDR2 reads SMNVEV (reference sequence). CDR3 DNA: TGTGCCAGCAGTTTATTGGCCCAAGGGGCCGGGGAGCTGTTTTTT. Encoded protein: CASSLLAQGAGELFF.

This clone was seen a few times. The CDR3 DNA reads as TGTGCCAGCAGCGTAGCTACAGGGACAGGGGATTCACCCCTCCACTTT. It yields the protein CASSVATGTGDSPLHF. The V call is TRBV9, the J call TRBJ1-6; the match to TRBD1 covers 10 bases. Trimming removed 0 bases from V and 8 bases from J; junction bases left unmatched: 5. Germline assignment: CDR1 SGDLS and CDR2 YYNGEE. CDR3 length: 16 residues.

The CDR3 loop reads CATTSRGLASTDTQYF. In DNA form, the CDR3 reads TGTGCCACCACTTCCCGCGGACTAGCGAGCACAGATACGCAGTATTTT. This rearrangement joins TRBV19 to TRBJ2-3, with 9 bases aligning to TRBD2. Germline loops: CDR1 LNHDA, CDR2 SQIVND (reference sequence). The trim removed 10 bases at V and 0 bases at J, leaving 11 bases unmatched. This CDR3 has 16 residues. The full variable domain, in which reference TRBV19 and TRBJ2-3 provide the parts outside the CDR3, is DGGITQSPKYLFRKEGQNVTLSCEQNLNHDAMYWYRQDPGQGLRLIYYSQIVNDFQKGDIAEGYSVSREKKESFPLTVTSAQKNPTAFYLCATTSRGLASTDTQYFGPGTRLTVL.

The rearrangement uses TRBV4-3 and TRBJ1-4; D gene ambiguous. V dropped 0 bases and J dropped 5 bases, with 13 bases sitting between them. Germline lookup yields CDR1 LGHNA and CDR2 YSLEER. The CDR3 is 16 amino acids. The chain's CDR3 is CASSQDAGFINEKLFF. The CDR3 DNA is TGCGCCAGCAGCCAAGATGCGGGGTTCATAAATGAAAAACTGTTTTTT.

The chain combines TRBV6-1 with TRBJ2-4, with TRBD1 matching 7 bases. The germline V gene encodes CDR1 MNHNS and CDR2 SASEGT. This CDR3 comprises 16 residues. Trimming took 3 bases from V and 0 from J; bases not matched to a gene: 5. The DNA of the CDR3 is TGTGCCAGCAGTGACCGGGACAGAAAAGCCAAAAACATTCAGTACTTC. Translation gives CASSDRDRKAKNIQYF.

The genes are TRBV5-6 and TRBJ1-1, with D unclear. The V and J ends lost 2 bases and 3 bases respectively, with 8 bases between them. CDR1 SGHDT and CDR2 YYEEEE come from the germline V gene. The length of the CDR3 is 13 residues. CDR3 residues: CASSFGGYTEAFF. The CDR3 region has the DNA TGTGCCAGCAGCTTCGGAGGGTACACTGAAGCTTTCTTT.

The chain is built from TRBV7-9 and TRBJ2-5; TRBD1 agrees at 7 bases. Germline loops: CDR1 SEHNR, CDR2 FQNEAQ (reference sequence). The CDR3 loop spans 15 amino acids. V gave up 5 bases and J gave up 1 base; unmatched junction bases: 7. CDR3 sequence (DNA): TGTGCCAGCAGCCTGATATCAGGGGGCCAAGAGACCCAGTACTTC. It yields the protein CASSLISGGQETQYF.

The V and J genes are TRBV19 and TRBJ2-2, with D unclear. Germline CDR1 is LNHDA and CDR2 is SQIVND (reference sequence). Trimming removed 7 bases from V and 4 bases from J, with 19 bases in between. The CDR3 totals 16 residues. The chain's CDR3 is CASTTILRSGTGELFF. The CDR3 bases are TGTGCCAGTACCACCATTCTCAGGTCAGGCACCGGGGAGCTGTTTTTT.

The CDR3 nucleotides read TGCGCCAGCAGCTTACAGGGGGCGGGCACCGGGGAGCTGTTTTTT. Its translation: CASSLQGAGTGELFF. The V gene is TRBV5-1, the J gene TRBJ2-2, with 9 bases matching TRBD1. CDR1 and CDR2 (germline): SGHRS, YFSETQ. Trimming took 2 bases from V and 4 from J; bases not matched to a gene: 3. The CDR3 extends over 15 amino acids.

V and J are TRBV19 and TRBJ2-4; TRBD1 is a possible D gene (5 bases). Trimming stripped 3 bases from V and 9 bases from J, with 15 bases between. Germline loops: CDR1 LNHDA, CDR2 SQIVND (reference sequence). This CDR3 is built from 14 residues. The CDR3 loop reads CASSIQVAGSIQYF. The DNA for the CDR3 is TGTGCCAGTAGTATCCAGGTGGCAGGGTCCATTCAGTACTTC.